This passage covers 25 T cell receptor beta chains from one sample sequenced in a study of identical twins. TCRdb fed the 5' RACE reads into MiXCR, producing one record per CDR3 protein. The table shows fewer than 800,000 distinct CDR3 sequences, with under 8.5% occurring only once. The same specimen was also included in a second study, on yellow fever vaccine responses in identical twins.

Specimen: PBMCs. Receptor source: a woman aged 18-35 years in good health.

This clonotype was picked up many times. The J gene is TRBJ2-5, the V gene TRBV12-3 or TRBV12-4; the D is unclear. Trimming cost V 4 bases and J 5 bases, with 14 bases left between them. The CDR3 length is 14 residues. The CDR3 protein is CASSSGRGWETQYF. CDR3 DNA sequence: TGTGCCAGCAGTTCCGGTCGAGGATGGGAGACCCAGTACTTC.

The V gene is TRBV7-9, the J gene TRBJ2-3; 12 positions agree with TRBD2. The germline V gene has CDR1 SEHNR and CDR2 FQNEAQ (reference sequence). The CDR3 extends over 16 amino acids. Losses at the gene ends were 3 bases for V and 0 bases for J; bases not matched to a gene: 1. DNA for the CDR3: TGTGCCAGCAGCTTCGGACTAGCGGGGAGCACAGATACGCAGTATTTT. This codes for CASSFGLAGSTDTQYF.

The table lists this clonotype with many counts. The chain combines TRBV28 with TRBJ2-5, with D possibly matching TRBD2 (5 bases). The CDR3 runs 14 residues. Trimming left V 5 bases short and J 2 bases short, with 12 bases between. Looked up from germline, CDR1 is MDHEN and CDR2 is SYDVKM. The CDR3 spells CASSPTDFQETQYF. The CDR3 DNA reads TGTGCCAGCAGTCCAACGGACTTTCAAGAGACCCAGTACTTC.

In DNA, the CDR3 is TGTGCCAGCAGCCCGCCAGGGGGCGTGGAGACCCAGTACTTC. It codes for CASSPPGGVETQYF. The V call is TRBV4-2, the J call TRBJ2-5; 8 bases line up with TRBD1. Germline trimming cut 4 bases from V and 5 bases from J; bases unmatched to any gene: 6. Per the germline V gene, CDR1 is LGHNA and CDR2 is YNFKEQ. CDR3 length: 14 amino acids.

Many counts were recorded for this clonotype. The CDR3 here is CSGVRVSTEAFF. In nucleotides, the CDR3 is TGCAGCGGGGTCAGGGTATCAACTGAAGCTTTCTTT. This chain links TRBV29-1 with TRBJ1-1; the D gene is possibly TRBD1 (5 bases). Looked up from germline, CDR1 is SQVTM and CDR2 is ANQGSEA. The CDR3 is 12 residues long. The V and J ends lost 7 bases and 5 bases respectively, with 14 bases between them.

This clonotype was found many times. V is TRBV12-3 or TRBV12-4 and J is TRBJ2-2; TRBD2 matches 7 bases. The CDR3 has 14 amino acids. Trimming took 4 bases from V and 7 from J; bases not matched to a gene: 6. CDR3 sequence: CASSSGTMVGELFF. In DNA form, the CDR3 reads TGTGCCAGCAGTTCCGGGACTATGGTCGGGGAGCTGTTTTTT.

The V and J genes are TRBV7-8 and TRBJ2-7; D uncertain. Per the germline V gene, CDR1 is SGHVS and CDR2 is FQNEAQ. The CDR3 has 13 amino acids. Trimming shortened V by 2 bases and J by 2 bases, and 7 bases separated the two germline ends. CDR3 amino acids: CASSLFQAYEQYV. The CDR3 DNA sequence: TGTGCCAGCAGCTTATTCCAGGCCTACGAGCAGTACGTC.

The sample holds many counts of this clonotype. The junction departs from the called germline gene at one end, perhaps through a read error. The CDR3 protein is CASSFGRTNTEAFF. The DNA of the CDR3 is TGCGCCAGCAGCTTCGGCCGAACTAACACTGAAGCTTTCTTT. The chain joins TRBV12-3 or TRBV12-4 to TRBJ1-1; unclear D gene. The CDR3 runs to 14 residues.

This clonotype was observed a handful of times. The chain carries TRBV7-6 and TRBJ2-1; 9 bases map to TRBD2. J gave up 0 bases and V 5 bases, and 8 bases lay outside the gene matches. The CDR3 is made up of 17 amino acids. Germline CDR1 SGHVS, CDR2 FNYEAQ. The CDR3 nucleotides are TGTGCCAGCAGCCGGGGGCTAGCGGGAAGCTCCTACAATGAGCAGTTCTTC. This encodes CASSRGLAGSSYNEQFF.

The chain employs TRBV4-1 and TRBJ1-1; TRBD1 is a possible D gene (5 bases). Trimming cost V 3 bases and J 11 bases, with 16 bases left between them. The germline V gene has CDR1 MGHRA and CDR2 YSYEKL. The CDR3 has 13 residues. CDR3 sequence reads: CASSHSNGGAAFF. The DNA for the CDR3 is TGCGCCAGCAGCCATTCGAACGGGGGAGCCGCTTTCTTT.

This clonotype was counted ten times or more. This rearrangement joins TRBV5-1 to TRBJ2-1; the D gene is possibly TRBD1 (6 bases). CDR1 and CDR2 (germline): SGHRS, YFSETQ. The CDR3 runs 15 residues. Trimming removed 3 bases at V and 0 bases at J, with 10 bases between. The CDR3 is CASSYTGSSYNEQFF. DNA of the CDR3: TGCGCCAGCAGCTACACAGGGAGCTCCTACAATGAGCAGTTCTTC.

This clonotype was detected ten times or more. The V and J genes are TRBV12-3 or TRBV12-4 and TRBJ1-1; D is uncertain. Deletions cut 1 base from V and 10 bases from J, with 13 bases between. The CDR3 is 13 residues long. In nucleotides, the CDR3 is TGTGCCAGCAGTTTAGGGGTACCGACGGGAGCTTTCTTT. Translated, it gives CASSLGVPTGAFF.

This clonotype was detected many times. V usage is TRBV20-1 and J usage is TRBJ2-7; 7 bases fit TRBD1. Germline assignment: CDR1 DFQATT and CDR2 SNEGSKA (reference sequence). J lost 2 bases, V lost 5 bases, and 3 bases had no gene match. This CDR3 spans 12 amino acids. CDR3 bases: TGCAGTGCTGAAGGGACAGCCTACGAGCAGTACTTC. Its protein product is CSAEGTAYEQYF.

The CDR3 DNA reads TGTGCCAGCAGCGTAGGAGGACTAGCGGGAGCTGAGCAGTTCTTC. Translated: CASSVGGLAGAEQFF. V and J are TRBV9 and TRBJ2-1, with 13 bases fitting TRBD2. Germline CDR1 SGDLS, CDR2 YYNGEE. This CDR3 spans 15 amino acids. With V trimmed by 0 bases and J by 9 bases, 3 bases remained unmatched. Filled out from reference TRBV9 and TRBJ2-1, the complete variable domain reads DSGVTQTPKHLITATGQRVTLRCSPRSGDLSVYWYQQSLDQGLQFLIQYYNGEERAKGNILERFSAQQFPDLHSELNLSSLELGDSALYFCASSVGGLAGAEQFFGPGTRLTVL.

This clonotype has at least ten counts. This sequence joins TRBV3-1 and TRBJ2-2, with 13 positions matching TRBD2. Germline lookup yields CDR1 LGHDT and CDR2 YNNKEL (reference sequence). CDR3 length: 18 amino acids. With 5 bases clipped from V and 7 bases from J, the junction kept 13 bases outside the gene matches. The DNA of the CDR3 is TGTGCCAGCAGCATCCAATCCGGACTAGCGGGAGCTTACGGGGAGCTGTTTTTT. Translating it yields CASSIQSGLAGAYGELFF.

This clonotype was counted between two and nine times. This chain links TRBV6-5 with TRBJ1-1; D might be TRBD1 (5 bases). V shed 3 bases and J shed 6 bases, with 23 bases lying between them. Germline CDR1 is MNHEY and CDR2 is SVGAGI. The CDR3 runs to 17 residues. The CDR3 sequence: CASSYISPGREKAEAFF. As DNA, the CDR3 is TGTGCCAGCAGTTATATTTCCCCTGGCAGGGAGAAGGCTGAAGCTTTCTTT.

The gene calls are TRBV6-1 and TRBJ2-1; tentatively, D is TRBD1 (5 bases). The CDR3 is 17 amino acids. CDR1 and CDR2 (germline): MNHNS, SASEGT. Trimming cost V 8 bases and J 0 bases, with 20 bases left between them. In DNA form, the CDR3 reads TGTGCCAGCGGCCTATCCGCTTCAGGGTTCTCCTACAATGAGCAGTTCTTC. Its translation is CASGLSASGFSYNEQFF.

The chain joins TRBV25-1 to TRBJ1-2; TRBD1 might be the D (5 bases). Germline V gene lookup returns CDR1 MGHDK and CDR2 SYGVNS. Trimming took 6 bases from V and 8 from J, leaving 16 bases between them. The CDR3 totals 13 residues. The CDR3 DNA is TGTGCCAGCAGCGGCCGGGACGAGAAGGGCTACACCTTC. Translation gives CASSGRDEKGYTF.

This clonotype has a count of ten or more. This chain links TRBV5-5 with TRBJ2-1, with D unclear. CDR1 and CDR2 from the germline V gene are SGHKS and YYEKEE (reference sequence). This CDR3 is built from 16 residues. Trimming removed 0 bases from V and 1 base from J, with 11 bases in between. CDR3 sequence: CASSLAPRFSYNEQFF. The CDR3 DNA reads as TGTGCCAGCAGCTTGGCCCCGCGGTTTTCCTACAATGAGCAGTTCTTC.

This clonotype appeared a few times. CDR3 in DNA: TGTGCCAGCAGCTTACCCGGGGCGGCCTACTATGGCTACACCTTC. Encoded protein: CASSLPGAAYYGYTF. The chain combines TRBV7-9 with TRBJ1-2, with a possible D match to TRBD1 (5 bases). The ends were cut back, 2 bases at V and 3 bases at J, with 13 bases in the middle. Per germline, CDR1 SEHNR and CDR2 FQNEAQ (reference sequence). This CDR3 is built from 15 residues.

The table lists this clonotype with a few counts. The chain employs TRBV12-5 and TRBJ2-4; D is possibly TRBD1 (5 bases). The CDR3 loop spans 15 amino acids. The V end lost 1 base, the J end lost 0 bases, and 7 bases lay between the germline ends. Germline V gives CDR1 LGHNT, CDR2 FRNRAP. CDR3 in amino acids: CASGLGQLAKNIQYF. CDR3 DNA: TGTGCTAGTGGTTTGGGACAGCTAGCCAAAAACATTCAGTACTTC.

This clonotype was seen repeatedly, ten times or more. The rearrangement joins TRBV4-1 to TRBJ2-7, with 9 bases identical to TRBD2. Unmatched junction bases numbered 5, after V lost 2 bases and J lost 3 bases. Germline-derived CDR1 and CDR2 are MGHRA and YSYEKL. The CDR3 spans 15 residues. The CDR3 nucleotides are TGCGCCAGCAGCCAACTTCCGCGGGGGGGCTACGAGCAGTACGTC. The encoded protein is CASSQLPRGGYEQYV.

Ten or more counts support this clonotype. In DNA, the CDR3 is TGTGCCAGCAGCCAAGAACAGGGGCGCACTGAAGCTTTCTTT. This translates into CASSQEQGRTEAFF. The V call is TRBV3-1, the J call TRBJ1-1; TRBD1 agrees at 7 bases. This CDR3 has 14 residues. Germline V gene data show CDR1 as LGHDT and CDR2 as YNNKEL (reference sequence). Losses at the gene ends were 0 bases for V and 4 bases for J; bases not matched to a gene: 2.

The rearrangement uses TRBV28 and TRBJ1-3, with D tentatively TRBD1 (6 bases). The CDR3 loop spans 12 amino acids. The V and J ends lost 7 bases and 6 bases respectively, with 10 bases between them. Germline CDR1 reads MDHEN; CDR2 reads SYDVKM. The CDR3 DNA reads TGTGCCAGCAACAGGGCAGTAAACACCATATATTTT. This encodes CASNRAVNTIYF.

The chain recombines TRBV27 with TRBJ1-6; the D is unclear. Germline V gene lookup returns CDR1 MNHEY and CDR2 SMNVEV (reference sequence). The CDR3 loop spans 12 amino acids. V gave up 3 bases and J gave up 6 bases, with 3 bases separating them. CDR3 sequence (DNA): TGTGCCAGCAGTTTCACTAATTCACCCCTCCACTTT. Encoded protein: CASSFTNSPLHF.